This TCR beta chain was sequenced in a study of CD8 T cells in ankylosing spondylitis. CDR3 length: 16 residues. Germline loops: CDR1 MNHEY, CDR2 SVGAGI. The V and J ends lost 2 bases and 3 bases, in that order; junction bases with no gene match: 10. Quantitative 5'-RACE with molecular barcodes produced the TCR beta libraries. Each CDR3 protein is one row after TCRdb ran MiXCR on the 5' RACE reads. Of roughly 230,000 distinct CDR3 sequences listed, over 9.5% are singletons. This clonotype was recorded at least ten times. The antigen is unknown. Regarding the study as a whole: Disease-linked clones were reportedly significantly enriched in matched ankylosing spondylitis synovial fluid. Disease-associated clones were CD8+ and fairly uncommon in peripheral blood.

Sequenced: blood, either unsorted or a sorted T cell fraction (not recorded which). V and J are TRBV6-5 and TRBJ2-7; 7 bases map to TRBD2. This TCR was sampled from a male donor with ankylosing spondylitis or in good health (not recorded which). This CDR3 reads CASSYPGGDRIYEQYF. For the CDR3, the DNA is TGTGCCAGCAGTTACCCTGGGGGGGACCGAATCTACGAGCAGTACTTC.